Listed below are T cell receptor beta chains from one sample, sequenced in a study of T cell changes during pregnancy in multiple sclerosis. Produced via immunoSEQ multiplex PCR; TCRdb's table is partial and in-frame only. The sample has 45,000 to 55,000 clones; approximately 92% are singletons. The input for sequencing was CD4+ T cells from peripheral blood mononuclear cells, taken in the second trimester of pregnancy. Receptors originate from a female donor in good health, enrolled as a control in a pregnancy study. The CDR3 runs from the conserved cysteine through the conserved F or W. A D gene is named only where the DNA matches it firmly. The size entry is marked missing in some rows and otherwise reads once, few, many or a size class.

j_call d_call v_call clone_size cdr3_aa cdr3_nt
TRBJ1-1 . TRBV4-3 . CASSQDPGDRFTEAFF TGCGCCAGCAGCCAAGATCCAGGGGATCGGTTCACTGAAGCTTTCTTT
TRBJ2-1 TRBD2 TRBV11-2 . CASSLITSGSTYNEQFF TGTGCCAGCAGCTTAATCACTAGCGGTAGTACCTACAATGAGCAGTTCTTC
TRBJ1-5 . TRBV6-1 . CATQSNQPQHF TGTGCCACTCAGAGCAATCAGCCCCAGCATTTT
TRBJ1-4 . TRBV2 . CASSRGPTAPNEKLFF TGTGCCAGCAGCCGGGGTCCGACGGCACCTAATGAAAAACTGTTTTTT
TRBJ2-3 . TRBV18 . CASSPPTGYYTDTQYF TGTGCCAGCTCACCCCCGACAGGATACTACACAGATACGCAGTATTTT
TRBJ1-3 . TRBV28 . CASSPPASTGNTIYF TGTGCCAGCAGTCCCCCCGCCAGTACTGGAAACACCATATATTTT
TRBJ1-6 TRBD1 TRBV2 . CASTASAYRGGSPLHF TGTGCCAGCACCGCATCAGCTTACAGGGGTGGTTCACCCCTCCACTTT
TRBJ2-7 . TRBV2 . CASRRERNEQYF TGTGCCAGCAGGAGGGAGAGGAACGAGCAGTACTTC
TRBJ2-1 . TRBV9 . CASSAGGSSYNEQFF TGTGCCAGCAGCGCAGGAGGGAGCTCCTACAATGAGCAGTTCTTC
TRBJ1-5 TRBD1 TRBV10-3 . CAISQGQGYEPQHF TGTGCCATCAGTCAGGGACAGGGATATGAGCCCCAGCATTTT
TRBJ2-5 TRBD2 TRBV18 . CASSRTSGRETQYF TGTGCCAGCTCCCGCACTAGCGGGAGAGAGACCCAGTACTTC
TRBJ1-5 . TRBV6-5 few CASSRDAVWQPQHF TGTGCCAGCAGTCGCGACGCGGTCTGGCAGCCCCAGCATTTT
TRBJ2-5 . TRBV5-1 . CASSNTGSGGETQYF TGCGCCAGCAGCAATACTGGCTCCGGCGGGGAGACCCAGTACTTC
TRBJ2-7 TRBD2 TRBV4-2 . CASSQGTSGRGEQYF TGTGCCAGCAGCCAGGGGACTAGCGGGAGAGGAGAGCAGTACTTC
TRBJ2-5 TRBD1 TRBV5-1 . CASSATGGSETQYF TGCGCCAGCAGCGCCACAGGGGGTAGCGAGACCCAGTACTTC
TRBJ2-1 TRBD2 TRBV7-2 . CASSPPGTSKFF TGTGCCAGCAGTCCCCCCGGGACTAGCAAGTTCTTC
TRBJ2-1 . TRBV15 . CATSRDTGAGALF TGTGCCACCAGCAGAGATACGGGAGCTGGGGCCCTCTTC
TRBJ2-7 . TRBV21-1 once CASSKRVVGLAVSEQYF TGTGCCAGCAGCAAAAGAGTAGTCGGACTAGCGGTCTCCGAGCAGTACTTC
TRBJ2-1 TRBD2 TRBV5-4 . CASSLSASGRFSEQFF TGTGCCAGCAGCTTGTCCGCTAGCGGACGATTTAGTGAGCAGTTCTTC
TRBJ2-3 . TRBV27 . CASSFTATDTQYF TGTGCCAGCAGTTTCACAGCCACAGATACGCAGTATTTT
TRBJ2-1 . TRBV6-4 . CASSDSDNNEQFF TGTGCCAGCAGTGACTCGGACAACAATGAGCAGTTCTTC
TRBJ2-5 . TRBV25-1 . CASSESPGANFETQYF TGTGCCAGCAGTGAATCTCCAGGGGCGAATTTCGAGACCCAGTACTTC
TRBJ1-1 . TRBV28 . CASSPYRSVNTEAFF TGTGCCAGCAGTCCCTACAGGTCCGTGAACACTGAAGCTTTCTTT
TRBJ2-6 . TRBV5-1 . CASSFTSSGANVLTF TGCGCCAGCAGCTTCACTAGCTCTGGGGCCAACGTCCTGACTTTC
TRBJ1-1 . TRBV5-4 . CASSLHGRGTEAFF TGTGCCAGCAGCTTGCATGGACGAGGGACTGAAGCTTTCTTT
TRBJ1-4 . TRBV2 . CASTEGGGGEKLFF TGTGCCAGCACCGAAGGTGGGGGGGGTGAAAAACTGTTTTTT
TRBJ2-5 TRBD2 TRBV6-6 . CASSNLAGGGETQYF TGTGCCAGCAGTAACTTAGCGGGAGGCGGGGAGACCCAGTACTTC
TRBJ2-5 TRBD2 TRBV6-1 . CASRLAGGSQETQYF TGTGCCAGCAGATTAGCGGGGGGGTCCCAGGAGACCCAGTACTTC
TRBJ1-4 TRBD1 TRBV5-1 . CASSPVTGATNEKLFF TGCGCCAGCAGCCCCGTGACAGGGGCAACTAATGAAAAACTGTTTTTT
TRBJ2-7 TRBD2 TRBV7-3 . CASSPAGTSGTFSYEQYF TGTGCCAGCAGCCCCGCCGGGACTAGCGGAACCTTTTCCTACGAGCAGTACTTC
TRBJ2-7 . TRBV7-9 . CASSLARAYEQYF TGTGCCAGCAGCTTAGCCAGGGCCTACGAGCAGTACTTC
TRBJ2-7 . TRBV30 . CAWSVTGHSYEQYF TGTGCCTGGAGTGTAACGGGACACTCCTACGAGCAGTACTTC
TRBJ2-3 . TRBV4-2 . CASSPVRVSTDTQYF TGTGCCAGCAGCCCTGTCAGGGTAAGCACAGATACGCAGTATTTT
TRBJ1-3 . TRBV19 . CASSPRGRNTIYF TGTGCCAGTAGTCCGCGGGGCCGAAACACCATATATTTT
TRBJ2-5 TRBD2 TRBV19 . CASSILSGNQETQYF TGTGCCAGTAGTATCCTTAGCGGGAACCAAGAGACCCAGTACTTC
TRBJ2-2 . TRBV6-1 . CASSERGRTGELFF TGTGCCAGCAGTGAAAGAGGGCGTACCGGGGAGCTGTTTTTT
TRBJ2-2 TRBD1 TRBV19 once CASSTTGATGELFF TGTGCCAGTAGTACCACAGGGGCCACCGGGGAGCTGTTTTTT
TRBJ1-2 . TRBV5-4 . CASSLQGSLKGYTF TGTGCCAGCAGTCTACAGGGAAGTTTGAAAGGCTACACCTTC
TRBJ2-2 TRBD2 TRBV2 . CASRSLAANTGELFF TGTGCCAGCAGAAGTCTAGCGGCGAACACCGGGGAGCTGTTTTTT
TRBJ2-5 TRBD2 TRBV19 . CASSKQTSGRRETQYF TGTGCCAGTAGTAAGCAGACTAGCGGGAGGCGCGAGACCCAGTACTTC
TRBJ2-3 . TRBV20-1 . CSANSRDTQYF TGCAGTGCTAATAGCAGAGATACGCAGTATTTT
TRBJ1-2 TRBD1 TRBV6-1 . CASSSRDSGVGYTF TGTGCCAGCAGTTCCCGGGACAGTGGGGTTGGCTACACCTTC
TRBJ2-2 . TRBV19 . CASRDYAGELFF TGTGCCAGCAGGGATTACGCGGGGGAGCTGTTTTTT
TRBJ1-2 TRBD1 TRBV7-2 . CASSYSGGTGRGGYTF TGTGCCAGCAGCTACTCCGGTGGGACAGGGCGAGGTGGCTACACCTTC
TRBJ2-7 TRBD2 TRBV4-2 once CASSQPLTSGGAYEQYF TGTGCCAGCAGCCAACCCCTCACTAGCGGGGGGGCATACGAGCAGTACTTC
TRBJ1-5 TRBD1 TRBV6-5 once CASSKSGGGQPQHF TGTGCCAGCAGCAAGTCAGGGGGCGGCCAGCCCCAGCATTTT
TRBJ2-7 . TRBV5-5 . CASSLVGGSYEQYF TGTGCCAGCAGCTTGGTTGGGGGGAGCTACGAGCAGTACTTC